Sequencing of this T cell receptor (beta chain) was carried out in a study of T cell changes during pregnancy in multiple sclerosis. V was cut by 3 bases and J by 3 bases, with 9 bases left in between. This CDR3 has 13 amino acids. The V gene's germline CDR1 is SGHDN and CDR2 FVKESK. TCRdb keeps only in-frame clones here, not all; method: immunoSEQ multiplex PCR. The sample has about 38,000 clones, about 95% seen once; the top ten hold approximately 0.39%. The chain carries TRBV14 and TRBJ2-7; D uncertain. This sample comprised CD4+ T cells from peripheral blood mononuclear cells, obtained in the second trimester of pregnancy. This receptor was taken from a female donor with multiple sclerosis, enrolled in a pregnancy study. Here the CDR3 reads CASSQLTDYEQYF. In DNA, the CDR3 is TGTGCCAGCAGCCAGCTAACAGACTACGAGCAGTACTTC.